What follows are 27 T cell receptor beta chains derived from one specimen sequenced in a study of identical twins. TCRdb fed the 5' RACE reads into MiXCR, producing one record per CDR3 protein. There are fewer than 900,000 distinct CDR3 sequences in the sample; about 20% occur only once, and 4% to 5.5% lies in the top ten. These data were also filed under a second study, of T cells expressing NK-cell markers.

Source material: PBMCs. These receptors were obtained from a woman aged 18-29 years in good health.

This clonotype occurred a few times. The chain joins TRBV2 to TRBJ1-5, with unresolved D. Germline CDR1 reads SNHLY; CDR2 reads FYNNEI. The CDR3 contains 14 residues. The V end lost 5 bases, the J end lost 7 bases, and 15 bases lay between the germline ends. CDR3 amino acids: CASSRITWQQPQHF. The DNA of the CDR3 is TGTGCCAGCAGTCGGATAACTTGGCAGCAGCCCCAGCATTTT.

This clonotype was seen at least ten times. The chain combines TRBV10-3 with TRBJ2-7; perhaps TRBD2 as D (5 bases). CDR3 length equals 14 residues. Germline V gene sequence: CDR1 ENHRY, CDR2 SYGVKD. Deletions cut 2 bases from V and 3 bases from J, with 11 bases between. CDR3 DNA: TGTGCCATCAGTGAGGGGCCTCGGGACTACGAGCAGTACTTC. Translated, it gives CAISEGPRDYEQYF.

The rearrangement links TRBV6-5 to TRBJ2-2, with 10 bases fitting TRBD2. V lost 4 bases and J lost 4; bases outside the gene matches: 6. The CDR3 covers 16 residues. Per the germline V gene, CDR1 is MNHEY and CDR2 is SVGAGI. The DNA of the CDR3 is TGTGCCAGCAGTTCATCTAGCGGGGGCACCACCGGGGAGCTGTTTTTT. Protein product: CASSSSSGGTTGELFF.

This clonotype was detected only a few times. The V and J genes are TRBV12-3 or TRBV12-4 and TRBJ1-2; no definite D call. The CDR3 spans 13 residues. V was clipped by 6 bases and J by 4 bases, with 12 bases between them. The chain's CDR3 is CASSPQVIYGYTF. CDR3 sequence (DNA): TGTGCCAGCAGCCCCCAGGTGATCTATGGCTACACCTTC.

This clonotype has just a few counts. The chain joins TRBV10-3 to TRBJ2-7; weak D call: TRBD1 (6 bases). CDR3 length: 17 residues. Germline V gene lookup returns CDR1 ENHRY and CDR2 SYGVKD. Trimming removed 4 bases at V and 3 bases at J, with 22 bases between. The CDR3: CAISGRDINPRGYEQYF. The CDR3 DNA follows: TGTGCCATCAGTGGAAGGGACATCAATCCGAGGGGCTACGAGCAGTACTTC.

The table lists this clonotype with a few counts. V is TRBV20-1 and J is TRBJ2-5; TRBD1 agrees at 7 bases. The CDR3 covers 14 residues. Germline V gene sequence: CDR1 DFQATT, CDR2 SNEGSKA (reference sequence). Trimming removed 5 bases from V and 2 bases from J; junction bases left unmatched: 8. CDR3 sequence: CSAQHGTAQETQYF. The DNA of the CDR3 is TGCAGTGCTCAACACGGGACAGCTCAAGAGACCCAGTACTTC.

The chain combines TRBV12-3 or TRBV12-4 with TRBJ1-1; 10 nucleotides line up with TRBD1. The CDR3 runs to 14 residues. V lost 7 bases, J lost 4 bases, and 6 bases stayed unmatched. The CDR3 nucleotides read TGTGCCAGCACTGCCGGGACAGGGGTCACTGAAGCTTTCTTT. Its translation: CASTAGTGVTEAFF.

This sequence joins TRBV20-1 and TRBJ2-7; unclear D gene. The CDR3 length is 14 residues. CDR1 is DFQATT and CDR2 is SNEGSKA in the germline V gene (reference sequence). The V gene lost 5 bases and the J gene lost 0 bases, with 14 bases spanning the gap. The CDR3 DNA is TGCAGTGCTCATCCCGCGGAGACCTCCTACGAGCAGTACTTC. It translates to CSAHPAETSYEQYF.

The rearrangement uses TRBV6-1 and TRBJ2-1, with TRBD1 as a possible D gene (6 bases). The CDR3 covers 13 residues. Trimming took 1 base from V and 8 from J, leaving 9 bases between them. CDR1 and CDR2 from the germline V gene are MNHNS and SASEGT. DNA for the CDR3: TGTGCCAGCAGTGAAGGCCGACAGGATGAGCAGTTCTTC. This translates into CASSEGRQDEQFF.

This chain links TRBV12-3 or TRBV12-4 with TRBJ2-3; perhaps TRBD1 as D (6 bases). CDR3 length: 15 residues. Trimming removed 8 bases at V and 6 bases at J, with 21 bases between. Written as DNA, the CDR3 is TGTGCCAGCCAGGGGTGGGTTCAGGCAGAGGATACGCAGTATTTT. Protein: CASQGWVQAEDTQYF.

The CDR3 nucleotides read TGTGCCAGCAGCCCCCGGACAGAGAACACTGAAGCTTTCTTT. Its protein product is CASSPRTENTEAFF. The V call is TRBV7-8, the J call TRBJ1-1; D possibly corresponds to TRBD1 (6 bases). Looked up from germline, CDR1 is SGHVS and CDR2 is FQNEAQ. The V gene lost 5 bases and the J gene lost 1 base, with 11 bases spanning the gap. There are 14 residues in the CDR3. Full variable domain (rest looked up from reference TRBV7-8 and TRBJ1-1): GAGVSQSPRYKVAKRGQDVALRCDPISGHVSLFWYQQALGQGPEFLTYFQNEAQLDKSGLPSDRFFAERPEGSVSTLKIQRTQQEDSAVYLCASSPRTENTEAFFGQGTRLTVV.

V and J are TRBV20-1 and TRBJ2-2; no firm D call. Germline CDR1 and CDR2: DFQATT and SNEGSKA (reference sequence). Trimming stripped 3 bases from V and 4 bases from J, with 6 bases between. CDR3 length: 12 amino acids. CDR3 in DNA: TGCAGTGCTAGGCTGCGCACCGGGGAGCTGTTTTTT. Its translation: CSARLRTGELFF.

This clonotype was found a few times. The V and J genes are TRBV4-1 and TRBJ2-7; 9 positions agree with TRBD2. This CDR3 region has 13 residues. Germline-derived CDR1 and CDR2 are MGHRA and YSYEKL. After removal of 8 bases from V and 3 bases from J, the junction contained 5 bases not matched to a gene. In nucleotides, the CDR3 is TGCGCCAGCCGGCGGGAGGGTGACTACGAGCAGTACTTC. Protein sequence: CASRREGDYEQYF.

Ten or more counts support this clonotype. V is TRBV29-1 and J is TRBJ2-3, with D uncertain. The CDR3 runs 11 residues. From germline, CDR1 is SQVTM and CDR2 ANQGSEA. V lost 6 bases and J lost 7, with 11 bases in between. The CDR3 DNA reads TGCAGCGTATTTACTGGGTATACGCAGTATTTT. Protein sequence: CSVFTGYTQYF.

This clonotype was detected a few times. The chain is built from TRBV12-3 or TRBV12-4 and TRBJ2-5; tentative D call: TRBD2 (6 bases). CDR3 length: 12 residues. Trimming took 7 bases from V and 5 from J, leaving 11 bases between them. CDR3 DNA: TGTGCCAGCAAACTAGCCGGGGAGACCCAGTACTTC. Protein product: CASKLAGETQYF.

The table lists this clonotype with many counts. The rearrangement uses TRBV18 and TRBJ2-1; a possible D gene is TRBD1 (6 bases). V was trimmed by 0 bases and J by 5 bases, leaving 8 bases between them. The CDR3 is 14 amino acids. CDR1 is KGHSH, CDR2 LQKENI, per germline. For the CDR3, the DNA is TGTGCCAGCTCACCACCGTCAGGGGACAATGAGCAGTTCTTC. Translation: CASSPPSGDNEQFF.

The table lists this clonotype with a few counts. V and J are TRBV15 and TRBJ2-7, with 14 bases lining up with TRBD2. After removal of 4 bases from V and 7 bases from J, the junction contained 9 bases not matched to a gene. The CDR3 spans 16 residues. The germline CDR1 and CDR2 sequences are LNHNV and YYDKDF (reference sequence). The CDR3 DNA sequence: TGTGCCACCAGCACCTTAGGACTAGCGGGAGGTGGGGAGCAGTACTTC. It yields the protein CATSTLGLAGGGEQYF. The variable domain in full, completed from reference TRBV15 and TRBJ2-7, reads DAMVIQNPRYQVTQFGKPVTLSCSQTLNHNVMYWYQQKSSQAPKLLFHYYDKDFNNEADTPDNFQSRRPNTSFCFLDIRSPGLGDTAMYLCATSTLGLAGGGEQYFGPGTRLTVT.

The rearrangement uses TRBV7-2 and TRBJ2-5, with 7 nucleotides matching TRBD1. V shed 5 bases and J 5 bases; nucleotides not matched to a gene: 14. This CDR3 is built from 16 residues. Germline V lookup: CDR1 SGHTA, CDR2 FQGNSA. The CDR3 region has the DNA TGTGCCAGCAGCCACTCAGCGGACAGGCGCCAGGAGACCCAGTACTTC. Amino acid sequence: CASSHSADRRQETQYF.

This clonotype was seen at least ten times. CDR3 DNA sequence: TGTGCCAGCAGTGATGGGGGGCACGACTACGAGCAGTACTTC. This codes for CASSDGGHDYEQYF. This sequence joins TRBV25-1 and TRBJ2-7; the D gene could be TRBD1 or TRBD2 (6 bases each). V shed 3 bases and J shed 3 bases, with 12 bases lying between them. CDR3 length: 14 residues. Germline V gene sequence: CDR1 MGHDK, CDR2 SYGVNS.

The chain has TRBV7-9 and TRBJ2-7; D unclear. Germline CDR1 is SEHNR and CDR2 is FQNEAQ (reference sequence). The CDR3 sequence is 13 residues long. V was pared by 5 bases and J by 6 bases, with 14 bases between. Here the CDR3 reads CASSARLTPEQYF. The CDR3 DNA sequence: TGTGCCAGCAGCGCCCGACTGACGCCCGAGCAGTACTTC.

The chain couples TRBV7-9 to TRBJ2-7; 11 bases are a match to TRBD1. With V trimmed by 7 bases and J by 3 bases, 8 bases remained unmatched. The CDR3 is made up of 15 amino acids. The V gene's germline CDR1 is SEHNR and CDR2 FQNEAQ (reference sequence). The CDR3 DNA sequence: TGTGCCAGCATCCGAGGGGACAGGGGGTACTACGAGCAGTACTTC. Encoded protein: CASIRGDRGYYEQYF.

This clonotype has just a few counts. The V call is TRBV23-1, the J call TRBJ1-6; D call uncertain. TRBV23-1 is an ORF; its function is uncertain. Trimming removed 2 bases at V and 13 bases at J, with 9 bases between. The CDR3 has 12 amino acids. The CDR3 loop is CASSQSQNPLHF. The CDR3 DNA follows: TGCGCCAGCAGTCAAAGCCAGAACCCCCTCCACTTT.

The sample holds many counts of this clonotype. The V call is TRBV5-1, the J call TRBJ2-3; possible D gene TRBD1, 6 bases. V lost 4 bases and J 3 bases, leaving 18 bases between the germline ends. CDR1 is SGHRS and CDR2 is YFSETQ in the germline V gene. The CDR3 spans 16 residues. For the CDR3, the DNA is TGCGCCAGCAGCCCCAGACCGCTCAGGGGAACAGATACGCAGTATTTT. This gives the protein CASSPRPLRGTDTQYF. Full variable domain (outside the CDR3, taken from reference TRBV5-1 and TRBJ2-3): KAGVTQTPRYLIKTRGQQVTLSCSPISGHRSVSWYQQTPGQGLQFLFEYFSETQRNKGNFPGRFSGRQFSNSRSEMNVSTLELGDSALYLCASSPRPLRGTDTQYFGPGTRLTVL.

The sample holds one count of this clonotype. J is TRBJ2-2 and V is TRBV20-1; 9 nucleotides match TRBD2. Germline CDR1 reads DFQATT; CDR2 reads SNEGSKA (reference sequence). Trimming cost V 3 bases and J 4 bases; bases outside gene matches: 6. The CDR3 length is 15 residues. The CDR3 sequence: CSASSGGRATGELFF. In nucleotides, the CDR3 is TGCAGTGCTAGCTCTGGCGGGAGGGCCACCGGGGAGCTGTTTTTT.

The gene calls are TRBV27 and TRBJ1-6, with 10 nucleotides matching TRBD1. Germline CDR1 reads MNHEY; CDR2 reads SMNVEV (reference sequence). V was pared by 4 bases and J by 10 bases, with 7 bases of the junction left unmatched. There are 15 residues in the CDR3. CDR3 region: CASSSDRGLGSPLHF. CDR3 bases: TGTGCCAGCAGTTCAGACAGGGGGCTCGGCTCACCCCTCCACTTT.

The V call is TRBV19, the J call TRBJ2-7; the D gene is possibly TRBD2 (5 bases). Per the germline V gene, CDR1 is LNHDA and CDR2 is SQIVND (reference sequence). This CDR3 has 12 amino acids. Trimming left V 8 bases short and J 3 bases short, with 11 bases between. The DNA of the CDR3 is TGTGCCAGTGGAATGGACTTCTACGAGCAGTACTTC. Encoded protein: CASGMDFYEQYF. Combining the CDR3 with reference TRBV19 and TRBJ2-7 gives the whole variable domain DGGITQSPKYLFRKEGQNVTLSCEQNLNHDAMYWYRQDPGQGLRLIYYSQIVNDFQKGDIAEGYSVSREKKESFPLTVTSAQKNPTAFYLCASGMDFYEQYFGPGTRLTVT.

The chain uses TRBV7-8 and TRBJ2-7; unclear D gene. This CDR3 is 14 amino acids long. Between the trimmed V and J ends, which lost 3 bases and 3 bases, there was a span of 12 bases. Germline assignment: CDR1 SGHVS and CDR2 FQNEAQ. CDR3 amino acids: CASSLISTFYEQYF. Written as DNA, the CDR3 is TGTGCCAGCAGCTTGATTAGTACATTCTACGAGCAGTACTTC.